The sequence of this T cell receptor beta chain was determined in a study of technical replicates of blood from a few donors. Repertoires were generated with immunoSEQ multiplex PCR, while TCRdb's copy carries only in-frame clones and drops some. The sample holds under 65,000 clones, 80% to 90% seen once. The ends were cut back, 2 bases at V and 0 bases at J, with 19 bases in the middle. The CDR3 consists of 18 residues. Germline CDR1 is SGHRS and CDR2 is YFSETQ. Specimen: PBMCs. The receptor was isolated from a human donor in good health. Some clones in this sample may be carry-over from other donors' samples. This chain joins TRBV5-1 and TRBJ2-3; D remains unclear. CDR3 nucleotides: TGCGCCAGCAGCTTATACAGCCTAATCAGTCCTAGCACAGATACGCAGTATTTT. This gives the protein CASSLYSLISPSTDTQYF.